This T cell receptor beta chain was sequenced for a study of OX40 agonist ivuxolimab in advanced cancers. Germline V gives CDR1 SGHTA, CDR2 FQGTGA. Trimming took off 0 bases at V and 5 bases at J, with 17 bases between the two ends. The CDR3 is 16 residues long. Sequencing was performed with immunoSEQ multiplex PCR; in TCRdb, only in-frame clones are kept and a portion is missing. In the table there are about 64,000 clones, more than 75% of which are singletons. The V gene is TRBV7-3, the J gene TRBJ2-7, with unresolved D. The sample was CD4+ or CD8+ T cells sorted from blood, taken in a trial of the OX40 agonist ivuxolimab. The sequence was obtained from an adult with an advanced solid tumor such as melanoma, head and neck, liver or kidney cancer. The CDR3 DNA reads TGTGCCAGCAGCTTAACCGGGTGGGCCCTAGTCGACGAGCAGTACTTC. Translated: CASSLTGWALVDEQYF.